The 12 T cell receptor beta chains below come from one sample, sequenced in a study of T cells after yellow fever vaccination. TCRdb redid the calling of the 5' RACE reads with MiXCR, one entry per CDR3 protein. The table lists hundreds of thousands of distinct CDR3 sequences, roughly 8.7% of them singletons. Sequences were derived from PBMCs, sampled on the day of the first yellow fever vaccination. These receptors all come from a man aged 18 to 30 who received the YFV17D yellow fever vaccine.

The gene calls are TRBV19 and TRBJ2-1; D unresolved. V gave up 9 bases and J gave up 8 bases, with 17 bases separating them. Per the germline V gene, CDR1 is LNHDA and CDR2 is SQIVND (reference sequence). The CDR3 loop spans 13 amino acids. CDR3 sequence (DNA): TGTGCCAGCGCCCCGGGCCGGAATTATGAGCAGTTCTTC. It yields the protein CASAPGRNYEQFF.

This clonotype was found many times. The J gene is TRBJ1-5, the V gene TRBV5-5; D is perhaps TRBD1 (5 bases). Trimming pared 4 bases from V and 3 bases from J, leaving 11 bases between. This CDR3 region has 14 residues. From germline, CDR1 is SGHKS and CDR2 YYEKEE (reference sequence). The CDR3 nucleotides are TGTGCCAGCAGCCAGATAGGGGACAATCAGCCCCAGCATTTT. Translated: CASSQIGDNQPQHF. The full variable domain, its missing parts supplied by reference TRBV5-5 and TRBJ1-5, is DAGVTQSPTHLIKTRGQQVTLRCSPISGHKSVSWYQQVLGQGPQFIFQYYEKEERGRGNFPDRFSARQFPNYSSELNVNALLLGDSALYLCASSQIGDNQPQHFGDGTRLSIL.

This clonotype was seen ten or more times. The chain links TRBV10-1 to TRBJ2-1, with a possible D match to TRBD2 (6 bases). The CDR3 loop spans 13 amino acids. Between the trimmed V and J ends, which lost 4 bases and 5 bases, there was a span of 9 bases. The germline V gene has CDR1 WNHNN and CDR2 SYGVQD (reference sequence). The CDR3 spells CASSAGGNNEQFF. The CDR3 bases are TGCGCCAGCAGTGCCGGCGGGAACAATGAGCAGTTCTTC.

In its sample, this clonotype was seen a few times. CDR3 sequence (DNA): TGTGCCAGCAGACCCGGCATCGCCACAGATACGCAGTATTTT. It encodes CASRPGIATDTQYF. V usage is TRBV27 and J usage is TRBJ2-3, with no clear D. V was trimmed by 6 bases and J by 2 bases, leaving 12 bases between them. The CDR3 is 14 amino acids. The germline CDR1 and CDR2 sequences are MNHEY and SMNVEV (reference sequence).

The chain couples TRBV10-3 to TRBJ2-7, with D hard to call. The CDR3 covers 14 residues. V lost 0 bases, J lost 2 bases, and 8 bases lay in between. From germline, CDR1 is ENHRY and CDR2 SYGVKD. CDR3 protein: CAISESGKAYEQYV. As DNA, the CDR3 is TGTGCCATCAGTGAGTCTGGCAAAGCCTACGAGCAGTACGTC.

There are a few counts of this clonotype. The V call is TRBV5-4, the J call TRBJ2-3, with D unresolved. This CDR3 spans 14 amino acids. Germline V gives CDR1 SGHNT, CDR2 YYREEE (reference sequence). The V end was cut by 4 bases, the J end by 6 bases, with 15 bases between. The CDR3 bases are TGTGCCAGCAGCACCTCGCGAGCGTCGGATACGCAGTATTTT. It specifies CASSTSRASDTQYF. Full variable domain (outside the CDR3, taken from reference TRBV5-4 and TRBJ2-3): ETGVTQSPTHLIKTRGQQVTLRCSSQSGHNTVSWYQQALGQGPQFIFQYYREEENGRGNFPPRFSGLQFPNYSSELNVNALELDDSALYLCASSTSRASDTQYFGPGTRLTVL.

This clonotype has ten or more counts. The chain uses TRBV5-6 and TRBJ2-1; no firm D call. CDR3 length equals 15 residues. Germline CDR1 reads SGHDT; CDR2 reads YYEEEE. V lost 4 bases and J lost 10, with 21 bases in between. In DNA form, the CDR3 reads TGTGCCAGCAGCGTTCTCGACTCCACAAGTGAGGAGCAGTTCTTC. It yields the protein CASSVLDSTSEEQFF.

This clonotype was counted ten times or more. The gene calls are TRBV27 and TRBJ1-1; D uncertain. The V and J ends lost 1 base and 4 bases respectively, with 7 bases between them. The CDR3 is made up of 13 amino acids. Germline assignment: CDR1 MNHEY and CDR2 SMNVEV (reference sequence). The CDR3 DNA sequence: TGTGCCAGCAGTTTATTGACCGGCACTGAAGCTTTCTTT. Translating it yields CASSLLTGTEAFF.

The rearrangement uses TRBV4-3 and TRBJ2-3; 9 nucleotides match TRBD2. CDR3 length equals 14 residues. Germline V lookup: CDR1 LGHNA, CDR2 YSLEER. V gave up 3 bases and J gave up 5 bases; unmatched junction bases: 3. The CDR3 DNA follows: TGCGCCAGCAGCCAGGGACTAGCTGGAGATACGCAGTATTTT. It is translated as CASSQGLAGDTQYF.

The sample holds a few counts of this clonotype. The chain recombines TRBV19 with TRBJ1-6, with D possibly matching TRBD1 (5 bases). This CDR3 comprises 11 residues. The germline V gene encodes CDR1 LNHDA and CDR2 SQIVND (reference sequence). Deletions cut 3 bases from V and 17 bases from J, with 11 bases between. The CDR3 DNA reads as TGTGCCAGTAGTATTTGGGGCCTCTTCCACTTT. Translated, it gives CASSIWGLFHF.

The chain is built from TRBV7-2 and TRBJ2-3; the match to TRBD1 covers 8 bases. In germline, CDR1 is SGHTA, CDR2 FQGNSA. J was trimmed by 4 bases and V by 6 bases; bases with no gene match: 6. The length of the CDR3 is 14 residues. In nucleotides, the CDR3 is TGTGCCAGCAGTCCCAGGGGGCGCCCAGATACGCAGTATTTT. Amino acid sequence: CASSPRGRPDTQYF.

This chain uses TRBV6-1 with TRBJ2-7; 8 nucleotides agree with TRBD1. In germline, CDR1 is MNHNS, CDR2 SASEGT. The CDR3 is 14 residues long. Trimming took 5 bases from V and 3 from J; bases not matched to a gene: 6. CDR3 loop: CASSPDRAFYEQYF. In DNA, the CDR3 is TGTGCCAGCAGTCCGGACAGGGCATTCTACGAGCAGTACTTC.